This passage covers 25 T cell receptor beta chains from one sample sequenced in a study of low-dose radiotherapy and immunotherapy resistance in tumors. Primers targeting TRAV and TRBV primed first-strand cDNA, covering alpha and beta chains. Amplification, which lasted roughly 22 PCR cycles, used a constant-region primer and V-primer adapter to amplify TCRs. TCRdb ran MiXCR on the reads and lists one entry per CDR3 protein. The profile shows about 11,000 distinct CDR3 sequences, 65% of them singletons. The receptors originated from a human donor with advanced metastatic prostate, ovarian, gallbladder or colorectal cancer (not recorded which). This table probably holds off-target reads from a library built for another chain.

About this clonotype itself: The junction departs from the called germline gene at one end, perhaps through a read error. The chain combines TRBV10-2 with TRBJ1-4, with a possible D match to TRBD1 (5 bases). CDR1 is WSHSY, CDR2 SAAADI, per germline. The CDR3 runs to 13 residues. The CDR3 DNA sequence: TGTGCCGCCCCGGGGGGAGGGCGTGAAAAACTGTTTTTT. Translation: CAAPGGGREKLFF.

CDR3 nucleotides: TGCAGTGCCAGACAGGGCTATAATTCACCCCTCCACTTT. Residues: CSARQGYNSPLHF. V gene TRBV20-1 combines with J gene TRBJ1-6; 7 bases are shared with TRBD1. V lost 6 bases to trimming and J lost 3 bases; unmatched junction nucleotides: 2. Germline V CDR1 and CDR2: DFQATT, SNEGSKA (reference sequence). The CDR3 consists of 13 residues.

V is TRBV6-6 and J is TRBJ2-1, with 7 bases matching TRBD2. The length of the CDR3 is 17 residues. The germline CDR1 and CDR2 sequences are MNHNY and SVGAGI (reference sequence). V shed 8 bases, J shed 2 bases, and the junction held 15 bases outside the gene matches. The CDR3 sequence is CASRPTQLARTYNEQFF. Here the CDR3 DNA reads TGTGCCAGCCGACCGACACAACTAGCGCGAACCTACAATGAGCAGTTCTTC.

The rearrangement uses TRBV6-6 and TRBJ1-5, with 7 positions matching TRBD1. CDR3 size: 15 residues. Germline V gives CDR1 MNHNY, CDR2 SVGAGI (reference sequence). Trimming cost V 3 bases and J 6 bases; bases outside gene matches: 8. The CDR3 nucleotides are TGTGCCAGCAGTTATCTCCCAGGGGGAGGTCAGCCCCAGCATTTT. Translating gives CASSYLPGGGQPQHF.

A few counts support this clonotype. The rearrangement joins TRBV5-1 to TRBJ1-3, with unresolved D. The V gene lost 5 bases and the J gene lost 4 bases, with 7 bases spanning the gap. The germline gives CDR1 SGHRS, CDR2 YFSETQ. This CDR3 has 12 residues. CDR3 amino acids: CASSMGGNTIYF. In DNA form, the CDR3 reads TGCGCCAGCAGTATGGGGGGAAACACCATATATTTT.

The rearrangement uses TRBV7-9 and TRBJ1-1, with TRBD1 identical over 8 bases. The V gene's germline CDR1 is SEHNR and CDR2 FQNEAQ (reference sequence). CDR3 length: 15 amino acids. Trimming removed 5 bases from V and 3 bases from J; junction bases left unmatched: 8. The DNA for the CDR3 is TGTGCCAGCAGCCCCAGGACAGGGCGGGACACTGAAGCTTTCTTT. Protein: CASSPRTGRDTEAFF.

The chain has TRBV28 and TRBJ2-7; D remains unclear. This CDR3 is 15 amino acids long. Trimming left V 6 bases short and J 1 base short, with 16 bases between. Germline V CDR1 and CDR2: MDHEN, SYDVKM. CDR3 amino acids: CASREPRAFSYEQYF. CDR3 nucleotides: TGTGCCAGCAGGGAACCTCGAGCATTTTCCTACGAGCAGTACTTC.

The CDR3 protein is CASSPRGEGNQPQHF. The CDR3 DNA reads TGTGCCAGCTCACCACGTGGAGAGGGCAATCAGCCCCAGCATTTT. V gene TRBV18 combines with J gene TRBJ1-5; D is unclear. The CDR3 is 15 amino acids. V was trimmed by 1 base and J by 2 bases, leaving 9 bases between them. CDR1 and CDR2 (germline): KGHSH, LQKENI.

This chain links TRBV29-1 with TRBJ2-3; no firm D call. Trimming took off 5 bases at V and 6 bases at J, with 6 bases between the two ends. The germline CDR1 and CDR2 sequences are SQVTM and ANQGSEA. This CDR3 contains 10 residues. DNA of the CDR3: TGCAGCGTTCCCCTGGATACGCAGTATTTT. Protein sequence: CSVPLDTQYF.

Remarks on this clonotype: The germline gene is not matched at one end of the junction; a read error may be the cause. This chain connects TRBV10-2 to TRBJ2-7; weak D call: TRBD1 (6 bases). The CDR3 is made up of 14 amino acids. Germline values: CDR1 WSHSY, CDR2 SAAADI. The CDR3 DNA reads TGCGCCAGCAGTGAGTCCCTCCACAGGGACGAGCTGTACTTC. Protein: CASSESLHRDELYF.

This clonotype was observed a few times. The gene calls are TRBV13 and TRBJ1-1, with D maybe TRBD1 (5 bases). Trimming left V 7 bases short and J 4 bases short, with 16 bases between. CDR3 length: 14 residues. The germline CDR1 and CDR2 sequences are PRHDT and FYEKMQ (reference sequence). The CDR3 region is CASKPRVGSTEAFF. DNA of the CDR3: TGTGCCAGCAAACCCAGGGTCGGGAGCACTGAAGCTTTCTTT.

The chain uses TRBV6-2 or TRBV6-3 and TRBJ1-1; D is undetermined. CDR1 is MNHEY and CDR2 is SVGEGT in the germline V gene. With 7 bases removed from V and 5 bases from J, the gap between germline ends came to 14 bases. The CDR3 spans 13 residues. The CDR3 region has the DNA TGTGCCAGCAAGGAGGTGGGGAGAACTGAAGCTTTCTTT. Amino acid sequence: CASKEVGRTEAFF.

The chain links TRBV19 to TRBJ1-1; 9 nucleotides agree with TRBD1. The CDR3 sequence is 15 residues long. The germline gives CDR1 LNHDA, CDR2 SQIVND (reference sequence). The V gene end was trimmed by 6 bases and the J gene end by 1 base; junction bases not matched to a gene: 6. The CDR3 sequence: CASSEQGAGNTEAFF. CDR3 nucleotide sequence: TGTGCCAGTAGCGAACAGGGGGCAGGGAACACTGAAGCTTTCTTT.

The V gene is TRBV2, the J gene TRBJ2-1; D gene ambiguous. Germline CDR1 is SNHLY and CDR2 is FYNNEI. The CDR3 length is 11 residues. V lost 6 bases and J 9 bases, leaving 9 bases between the germline ends. The CDR3 DNA is TGTGCCAGCAGGTACAGTTTTGAGCAGTTCTTC. It translates to CASRYSFEQFF.

This clonotype has a handful of counts. This chain uses TRBV7-2 with TRBJ2-2; 7 bases agree with TRBD2. CDR3 length: 15 residues. V shed 5 bases and J 2 bases; nucleotides not matched to a gene: 5. Germline-derived CDR1 and CDR2 are SGHTA and FQGNSA. CDR3 loop: CASSPSGLNTGELFF. CDR3 DNA sequence: TGTGCCAGCAGCCCTAGCGGACTAAACACCGGGGAGCTGTTTTTT.

J is TRBJ2-1 and V is TRBV5-1, with TRBD2 identical over 8 bases. V gave up 0 bases and J gave up 5 bases; unmatched junction bases: 7. CDR3 length equals 16 residues. The germline V gene encodes CDR1 SGHRS and CDR2 YFSETQ. The CDR3 loop reads CASSLAPGLGDNEQFF. The DNA for the CDR3 is TGCGCCAGCAGCTTGGCTCCGGGACTAGGGGACAATGAGCAGTTCTTC.

This chain links TRBV7-9 with TRBJ2-1; possible D gene TRBD2, 6 bases. Germline V lookup: CDR1 SEHNR, CDR2 FQNEAQ (reference sequence). V was clipped by 1 base and J by 5 bases, with 12 bases between them. The CDR3 length is 15 residues. The CDR3: CASSLVGGANNEQFF. CDR3 nucleotide sequence: TGTGCCAGCAGCTTAGTTGGCGGGGCCAACAATGAGCAGTTCTTC.

The chain recombines TRBV28 with TRBJ1-3, with a possible D match to TRBD1 (6 bases). The V and J ends lost 7 bases and 0 bases respectively, with 19 bases between them. The CDR3 is 17 amino acids. Germline V CDR1 and CDR2: MDHEN, SYDVKM. The CDR3 sequence is CASNGARGGSSGNTIYF. Written as DNA, the CDR3 is TGTGCCAGCAACGGGGCAAGGGGGGGGAGCTCTGGAAACACCATATATTTT.

This sequence joins TRBV6-6 and TRBJ2-6; D ambiguous. V lost 0 bases and J lost 0, with 3 bases in between. CDR1 and CDR2 (germline): MNHNY, SVGAGI (reference sequence). The CDR3 is made up of 15 amino acids. This chain's CDR3 is CASSYSTSGANVLTF. The CDR3, as DNA: TGTGCCAGCAGTTACTCTACCTCTGGGGCCAACGTCCTGACTTTC.

This chain links TRBV7-8 with TRBJ1-4; D is ambiguous. The CDR3 consists of 12 residues. Trimming removed 7 bases from V and 7 bases from J, with 10 bases in between. CDR1 is SGHVS and CDR2 is FQNEAQ in the germline V gene. CDR3 region: CASTIYSEKLFF. DNA of the CDR3: TGTGCCAGCACCATCTACAGTGAAAAACTGTTTTTT. The full variable domain, its missing parts supplied by reference TRBV7-8 and TRBJ1-4, is GAGVSQSPRYKVAKRGQDVALRCDPISGHVSLFWYQQALGQGPEFLTYFQNEAQLDKSGLPSDRFFAERPEGSVSTLKIQRTQQEDSAVYLCASTIYSEKLFFGSGTQLSVL.

The chain employs TRBV14 and TRBJ2-1; D perhaps matches TRBD2 (6 bases). Germline assignment: CDR1 SGHDN and CDR2 FVKESK. The CDR3 runs to 18 residues. V dropped 2 bases and J dropped 3 bases, with 20 bases sitting between them. Here the CDR3 DNA reads TGTGCCAGCAGCCAAATAAATGGCGGAGGGGTAAGCTACAATGAGCAGTTCTTC. The encoded protein is CASSQINGGGVSYNEQFF.

This clonotype was seen more than once but under ten times. The conserved closing phenylalanine or tryptophan is absent in this CDR3, likely reflecting a read error. Because the CDR3's place on the DNA is in doubt, the DNA is left out and the CDR3 is given as listed by TCRdb. The chain uses TRBV12-3 or TRBV12-4 and TRBJ2-5; TRBD1, as called in the table, went unchecked against the DNA. The CDR3 adds up to 11 amino acids, both ends counted. Here the CDR3 reads CASRAGTGVAG.

There are a few counts of this clonotype. The V gene is TRBV5-1, the J gene TRBJ1-1, with 9 bases that match TRBD1. The CDR3 loop spans 15 amino acids. J was trimmed by 0 bases and V by 4 bases; bases with no gene match: 4. Germline V CDR1 and CDR2: SGHRS, YFSETQ. CDR3 loop: CASSGGQGLNTEAFF. The CDR3 coding sequence is TGCGCCAGCAGCGGAGGACAGGGGTTGAACACTGAAGCTTTCTTT.

The chain is built from TRBV19 and TRBJ1-2, with 9 bases fitting TRBD1. Germline loops: CDR1 LNHDA, CDR2 SQIVND (reference sequence). The CDR3 has 15 amino acids. J was trimmed by 5 bases and V by 3 bases; bases with no gene match: 7. The DNA of the CDR3 is TGTGCCAGTAGTATCCCGACAGGGGGAGGGTATGGCTACACCTTC. It specifies CASSIPTGGGYGYTF. Variable domain in full (rest from reference TRBV19 and TRBJ1-2): DGGITQSPKYLFRKEGQNVTLSCEQNLNHDAMYWYRQDPGQGLRLIYYSQIVNDFQKGDIAEGYSVSREKKESFPLTVTSAQKNPTAFYLCASSIPTGGGYGYTFGSGTRLTVV.

The V gene is TRBV6-2 or TRBV6-3, the J gene TRBJ2-6, with D possibly TRBD2 on 5 matching bases. The germline gives CDR1 MNHEY, CDR2 SVGEGT. The germline V and J ends were trimmed by 5 bases and 1 base, with 9 bases remaining between them. The CDR3 totals 15 residues. Here the CDR3 DNA reads TGTGCCAGCAGTGAAAGGAGGTCTGGGGCCAACGTCCTGACTTTC. Translated: CASSERRSGANVLTF.